These T cell receptor beta chains were read from a single sample in a study of T cell repertoires in cytomegalovirus infection. MiXCR, applied by TCRdb to the reads, yields one record per CDR3 protein. This table has about 830,000 distinct CDR3 sequences, approximately 30% appearing once. Antigens of these TCRs are unknown. The sequencing here drew on cultured CD8+ T cells from PBMCs, taken from culture after CMV antigen stimulation. The receptor source for this set is a human donor in good health (CMV status not recorded). Some clones in this sample may be carry-over from other donors' samples. The CDR3 runs from the conserved cysteine through the conserved F or W. The D gene is left open where the match is weak. Expanded clones are given a class, and other clones once, few, many or no size at all.

V	size	J	D	DNA	CDR3
TRBV7-9	few	TRBJ2-2	-	TGTGCCAGCAGCTCCCACGGGGGCGGCACCGGGGAGCTGTTTTTT	CASSSHGGGTGELFF
TRBV10-3	few	TRBJ2-5	-	TGTGCCATCAGTGAGTCCGGGTCCCCCCAAGAGACCCAGTACTTC	CAISESGSPQETQYF
TRBV6-5	few	TRBJ2-3	TRBD2	TGTGCCAGCAGTTACGCGACTAGCGGGGGGGTGAGTCACACAGATACGCAGTATTTT	CASSYATSGGVSHTDTQYF
TRBV7-9	-	TRBJ1-1	TRBD1	TGTGCCAGCAGCTCGCGACAGGGGACCGGAACTGAAGCTTTCTTT	CASSSRQGTGTEAFF
TRBV19	-	TRBJ1-5	-	TGTGCCAGTAGTAGGACCACTTATAGCAATCAGCCCCAGCATTTT	CASSRTTYSNQPQHF
TRBV12-5	-	TRBJ2-1	TRBD2	TGTGCTAGTGGTTGGGGACTAGCGGGGGGAAATGAGCAGTTCTTC	CASGWGLAGGNEQFF
TRBV6-5	-	TRBJ1-1	-	TGTGCCAGCAGTTACGACAGTAAGAACACTGAAGCTTTCTTT	CASSYDSKNTEAFF
TRBV28	-	TRBJ1-5	-	TGTGCCAGCAGCGAACCCGGAGAGGCTCAGCCCCAGCATTTT	CASSEPGEAQPQHF
TRBV2	few	TRBJ1-6	-	TGTGCCAGCAGTGAGTCGGCAGGGGTCTCACCCCTCCACTTT	CASSESAGVSPLHF
TRBV6-6	few	TRBJ2-7	-	TGTGCCAGCAGTTACTCGAGTAGTTCAACCGAGCAGTACTTC	CASSYSSSSTEQYF
TRBV10-1	few	TRBJ2-1	-	TGCGCCAGCAGTGGGGCCGGGCTCAACAATGAGCAGTTCTTC	CASSGAGLNNEQFF
TRBV27	few	TRBJ1-2	-	TGTGCCACCAGACCACGGGGGGCCGGCTATGGCTACACCTTC	CATRPRGAGYGYTF
TRBV7-9	few	TRBJ2-3	-	TGTGCCAGCAGCACAGGGACCGCAGATACGCAGTATTTT	CASSTGTADTQYF
TRBV4-1	-	TRBJ1-1	-	TGCGCCAGCAGCCCGGGGGGGGTCCGGAACACTGAAGCTTTCTTT	CASSPGGVRNTEAFF
TRBV6-2/TRBV6-3	-	TRBJ1-2	-	TGTGCCAGCAGTCTGCTGGCGGACAGTCCCGTGAGTTTTGGCTACACCTTC	CASSLLADSPVSFGYTF
TRBV7-9	-	TRBJ2-2	TRBD1	TGTGCCAGCAGCTTTAAACGAGGGGGCAACACCGGGGAGCTGTTTTTT	CASSFKRGGNTGELFF
TRBV19	few	TRBJ1-6	-	TGTGCCAGTAGTAATGGGGGTAATTCACCCCTCCACTTT	CASSNGGNSPLHF
TRBV27	-	TRBJ1-2	-	TGTGCCAGCAGTTTATATCCGGGGAGGATGGGTGGCTACACCTTC	CASSLYPGRMGGYTF